Presented here are 22 T cell receptor beta chains from one specimen sequenced in a study of OX40 agonist ivuxolimab in advanced cancers. The library relied on the immunoSEQ multiplex PCR assay. The source is immuneACCESS, and TCRdb retained only in-frame sequences with V and J called. Part of the clones is not carried over; for the studies checked, unresolved V genes explain less than half of this, and the remainder is unexplained. The sample profile shows tens of thousands of clones; over 75% of them were found once. Around 5.1% of the sample is in the top ten clones. This specimen was CD4+ or CD8+ T cells sorted from blood, taken in a trial of the OX40 agonist ivuxolimab. These receptors were collected from an adult with an advanced solid tumor such as melanoma, head and neck, liver or kidney cancer.

The rearrangement joins TRBV28 to TRBJ2-7; possible D gene TRBD1, 6 bases. CDR3 length: 14 amino acids. Between the trimmed V and J ends, which lost 7 bases and 1 base, there was a span of 14 bases. Per the germline V gene, CDR1 is MDHEN and CDR2 is SYDVKM. This CDR3 is CASTAGAVSYEQYF. The DNA for the CDR3 is TGTGCCAGCACCGCAGGGGCCGTGTCCTACGAGCAGTACTTC.

This chain joins TRBV4-3 and TRBJ2-7; D not certain. The CDR3 spans 17 residues. From germline, CDR1 is LGHNA and CDR2 YSLEER. V was shortened by 0 bases and J by 4 bases, with 19 bases between the two germline ends. The CDR3 sequence: CASSQEVATSAPYEQYF. The DNA for the CDR3 is TGCGCCAGCAGCCAAGAAGTGGCTACGAGCGCTCCTTACGAGCAGTACTTC.

This sequence joins TRBV2 and TRBJ2-7; D is perhaps TRBD1 or TRBD2 (5 bases each). The germline CDR1 and CDR2 sequences are SNHLY and FYNNEI. Deletions cut 4 bases from V and 4 bases from J, with 14 bases between. The CDR3 runs to 14 residues. CDR3 loop: CASSGGISLYEQYF. The CDR3 nucleotides read TGTGCCAGCAGTGGGGGGATATCCTTATACGAGCAGTACTTC.

J is TRBJ2-7 and V is TRBV6-1, with 10 nucleotides matching TRBD2. Germline assignment: CDR1 MNHNS and CDR2 SASEGT. The CDR3 runs 14 residues. The ends lost 6 bases at V and 2 bases at J; junction bases unmatched: 4. This CDR3 is CASRQLAGTYEQYF. Written as DNA, the CDR3 is TGTGCCAGCAGGCAACTAGCGGGAACCTACGAGCAGTACTTC.

This chain joins TRBV18 and TRBJ2-3; D remains unclear. V lost 3 bases to trimming and J lost 5 bases, with 6 bases between them. The germline CDR1 and CDR2 sequences are KGHSH and LQKENI. The CDR3 covers 12 residues. The CDR3, as DNA: TGTGCCAGCTCACCCTCCCTAGATACGCAGTATTTT. Amino acid sequence: CASSPSLDTQYF.

The V and J genes are TRBV15 and TRBJ1-1; D uncertain. The CDR3 extends over 13 amino acids. Germline V lookup: CDR1 LNHNV, CDR2 YYDKDF (reference sequence). V dropped 8 bases and J dropped 1 base, with 11 bases sitting between them. DNA for the CDR3: TGTGCCACCTTGGAGGACGGGAACACTGAAGCTTTCTTT. Encoded protein: CATLEDGNTEAFF.

This rearrangement joins TRBV19 to TRBJ2-2, with 12 bases identical to TRBD2. Unmatched junction bases numbered 3, after V lost 3 bases and J lost 4 bases. In germline, CDR1 is LNHDA, CDR2 SQIVND (reference sequence). CDR3 length equals 16 residues. The CDR3 nucleotides are TGTGCCAGTAGTATGACTAGCGGGAGAACCACCGGGGAGCTGTTTTTT. Translating gives CASSMTSGRTTGELFF.

The rearrangement uses TRBV7-8 and TRBJ1-3; D remains unclear. Trimming removed 3 bases at V and 4 bases at J, with 7 bases between. CDR3 size: 13 residues. Germline V CDR1 and CDR2: SGHVS, FQNEAQ. The CDR3 reads CASSLEEGNTIYF. The CDR3 bases are TGTGCCAGCAGCTTGGAGGAGGGAAACACCATATATTTT. The complete variable domain, with remaining parts taken from reference TRBV7-8 and TRBJ1-3, reads GAGVSQSPRYKVAKRGQDVALRCDPISGHVSLFWYQQALGQGPEFLTYFQNEAQLDKSGLPSDRFFAERPEGSVSTLKIQRTQQEDSAVYLCASSLEEGNTIYFGEGSWLTVV.

The chain carries TRBV28 and TRBJ2-5, with 12 bases identical to TRBD2. This CDR3 is built from 19 residues. J lost 5 bases, V lost 6 bases, and 19 bases had no gene match. The germline V gene has CDR1 MDHEN and CDR2 SYDVKM. CDR3 sequence: CASSLGTLAGGPSHETQYF. The CDR3 DNA sequence: TGTGCCAGCAGCCTAGGGACCCTAGCGGGGGGGCCTTCTCATGAGACCCAGTACTTC.

This rearrangement joins TRBV6-5 to TRBJ1-5, with D perhaps TRBD1 (6 bases). The germline V gene encodes CDR1 MNHEY and CDR2 SVGAGI. Trimming removed 5 bases from V and 4 bases from J, with 15 bases in between. This CDR3 is 15 amino acids long. CDR3 in amino acids: CASSQDSYPNQPQHF. CDR3 nucleotide sequence: TGTGCCAGCAGTCAGGACAGTTACCCTAATCAGCCCCAGCATTTT.

This clone was picked up a small number of times. This chain links TRBV7-2 with TRBJ1-5; no reliable D call. This CDR3 has 12 amino acids. Trimming left V 1 base short and J 9 bases short, with 7 bases between. Germline-derived CDR1 and CDR2 are SGHTA and FQGNSA. The CDR3 bases are TGTGCCAGCAGCTTAGGGGAAGGGCCCCAGCATTTT. This encodes CASSLGEGPQHF.

The V call is TRBV27, the J call TRBJ2-5; 8 bases match TRBD2. The CDR3 is 18 amino acids. The ends lost 5 bases at V and 4 bases at J; junction bases unmatched: 18. Germline values: CDR1 MNHEY, CDR2 SMNVEV (reference sequence). The CDR3 DNA sequence: TGTGCCAGCAGTCACTCCAGATCCTTCGGGGGGGCCGTAGAGACCCAGTACTTC. This translates into CASSHSRSFGGAVETQYF.

The rearrangement joins TRBV19 to TRBJ2-1; D remains ambiguous. V lost 6 bases, J lost 3 bases, and 12 bases lay in between. This CDR3 comprises 14 residues. CDR1 is LNHDA, CDR2 SQIVND, per germline (reference sequence). CDR3 protein: CASRPRSVYNEQFF. The DNA for the CDR3 is TGTGCCAGTAGGCCAAGGTCGGTCTACAATGAGCAGTTCTTC.

The chain recombines TRBV30 with TRBJ1-5, with 9 bases fitting TRBD1. Trimming at V came to 0 bases and at J to 7 bases, leaving 16 bases not matched to a gene. This CDR3 has 18 amino acids. CDR1 is GTSNPN, CDR2 SVGIG, per germline (reference sequence). The CDR3 region is CAWSVSVWLQGARQPQHF. The CDR3 DNA reads as TGTGCCTGGAGTGTATCGGTATGGCTACAGGGGGCACGACAGCCCCAGCATTTT.

The chain employs TRBV9 and TRBJ2-2; D is possibly TRBD1 or TRBD2 (6 bases each). CDR3 length: 15 amino acids. V lost 1 base and J lost 7, with 14 bases in between. Germline V lookup: CDR1 SGDLS, CDR2 YYNGEE. The CDR3 here is CASSVRGAENGELFF. CDR3 nucleotide sequence: TGTGCCAGCAGCGTAAGGGGGGCTGAGAACGGGGAGCTGTTTTTT.

The chain links TRBV6-6 to TRBJ1-1, with D uncertain. The V end was cut by 4 bases, the J end by 0 bases, with 6 bases between. Germline CDR1 reads MNHNY; CDR2 reads SVGAGI (reference sequence). This CDR3 has 13 amino acids. In nucleotides, the CDR3 is TGTGCCAGCAGTTCACAGCTGAACACTGAAGCTTTCTTT. It specifies CASSSQLNTEAFF.

The J gene is TRBJ2-7, the V gene TRBV11-2; a weak D match, TRBD1 (6 bases). The germline CDR1 and CDR2 sequences are SGHAT and FQNNGV. The CDR3 has 14 residues. V shed 4 bases and J shed 6 bases, with 16 bases lying between them. For the CDR3, the DNA is TGTGCCAGCAGCTCAAATACAGGGTATGGCGAGCAGTACTTC. This encodes CASSSNTGYGEQYF.

The V call is TRBV10-1, the J call TRBJ2-3; D might be TRBD1 or TRBD2, each matching 5 bases. Germline V gene sequence: CDR1 WNHNN, CDR2 SYGVQD (reference sequence). The CDR3 is 12 residues long. V dropped 2 bases and J dropped 11 bases, with 11 bases sitting between them. CDR3 sequence (DNA): TGCGCCAGCAGTGAGATCCCGAGGGGGCAGTATTTT. It is translated as CASSEIPRGQYF.

V gene TRBV5-1 combines with J gene TRBJ2-5; no definite D call. The V end lost 0 bases, the J end lost 3 bases, and 3 bases lay between the germline ends. The CDR3 is 12 amino acids. The germline CDR1 and CDR2 sequences are SGHRS and YFSETQ. This CDR3 is CASSLDKETQYF. In DNA, the CDR3 is TGCGCCAGCAGCTTGGACAAAGAGACCCAGTACTTC.

Of note for this clone: One junction end does not reproduce the germline sequence, and a read error may be involved. The V and J genes are TRBV6-1 and TRBJ1-5; TRBD1 is a possible D gene (6 bases). CDR1 and CDR2 (germline): MNHNS, SASEGT. This CDR3 comprises 14 residues. As DNA, the CDR3 is TGTGCCAGCAGGGAAGGGGGATTGGGGCAGCCCCAGCATTTT. Translating gives CASREGGLGQPQHF.

The chain recombines TRBV19 with TRBJ1-1; D not resolved. The germline gives CDR1 LNHDA, CDR2 SQIVND (reference sequence). The length of the CDR3 is 14 residues. The V gene lost 5 bases and the J gene lost 0 bases, with 10 bases spanning the gap. The CDR3, as DNA: TGTGCCAGTAGTCCAGACACTCTGAACACTGAAGCTTTCTTT. Its protein is CASSPDTLNTEAFF.

This chain connects TRBV9 to TRBJ2-3; maybe TRBD1 (5 bases). This CDR3 is built from 16 residues. V was shortened by 3 bases and J by 1 base, with 15 bases between the two germline ends. Germline V CDR1 and CDR2: SGDLS, YYNGEE. CDR3 in DNA: TGTGCCAGCAGCGGACTGGGGCTAGGGGGCACAGATACGCAGTATTTT. Protein: CASSGLGLGGTDTQYF.